The 12 T cell receptor beta chains below were found in one sample sequenced in a study of shared clonotypes between healthy human individuals (dated by TCRdb to 2018 to 2020). Library preparation was by the immunoSEQ multiplex PCR assay. What TCRdb holds here is the immuneACCESS table cut down to in-frame rearrangements. Part of the clones is not present; checked against another copy, under half of the missing clones reflect an unresolved V gene, and the others are unexplained. For this sample the table gives around 480,000 clones, of which over 60% were detected only once. The ten largest clonotypes hold under 15% of the sample. Specimen: PBMCs. The origin of the receptors is a woman between 35 and 50 years old in good health. Some clones in this sample may be carry-over from other donors' samples.

The sample holds a few counts of this clone. The rearrangement uses TRBV14 and TRBJ1-6, with no clear D. Trimming removed 1 base from V and 3 bases from J, with 4 bases in between. CDR1 and CDR2 from the germline V gene are SGHDN and FVKESK. The length of the CDR3 is 14 residues. The DNA of the CDR3 is TGTGCCAGCAGCCAAGGACTCTATAATTCACCCCTCCACTTT. Translated: CASSQGLYNSPLHF.

The J gene is TRBJ1-5, the V gene TRBV28; D gene uncertain. This CDR3 is built from 16 residues. The germline V gene has CDR1 MDHEN and CDR2 SYDVKM. V lost 3 bases, J lost 4 bases, and 16 bases lay in between. The chain's CDR3 is CASSLGRGIGNQPQHF. In DNA, the CDR3 is TGTGCCAGCAGTTTGGGGAGAGGGATCGGGAATCAGCCCCAGCATTTT.

This chain uses TRBV6-6 with TRBJ1-5, with TRBD1 as a possible D gene (5 bases). V was trimmed by 2 bases and J by 2 bases, leaving 7 bases between them. The CDR3 has 14 residues. Germline V gene lookup returns CDR1 MNHNY and CDR2 SVGAGI (reference sequence). CDR3 sequence reads: CASSYQGRNQPQHF. The CDR3 DNA sequence: TGTGCCAGCAGTTACCAGGGACGCAATCAGCCCCAGCATTTT.

The rearrangement links TRBV6-4 to TRBJ1-2; D is possibly TRBD1 (6 bases). This CDR3 is 14 amino acids long. Trimming removed 3 bases at V and 4 bases at J, with 12 bases between. Germline CDR1 is MRHNA and CDR2 is SNTAGT. The CDR3 loop is CASSERQGPYGYTF. In nucleotides, the CDR3 is TGTGCCAGCAGTGAACGGCAGGGGCCCTATGGCTACACCTTC.

This clone was observed a handful of times. This chain connects TRBV11-2 to TRBJ1-3; no firm D call. Germline lookup yields CDR1 SGHAT and CDR2 FQNNGV. This CDR3 has 14 residues. Trimming removed 6 bases from V and 3 bases from J, with 12 bases in between. Written as DNA, the CDR3 is TGTGCCAGCAGTGGGCTACGTTTTGGAAACACCATATATTTT. Translated, it gives CASSGLRFGNTIYF.

The chain employs TRBV28 and TRBJ1-4; D might be TRBD1 (6 bases). V shed 6 bases and J shed 0 bases, with 14 bases lying between them. Germline V lookup: CDR1 MDHEN, CDR2 SYDVKM. The CDR3 is 16 amino acids. The CDR3 reads CASSLGQTATNEKLFF. The DNA for the CDR3 is TGTGCCAGCAGCCTCGGACAGACCGCAACTAATGAAAAACTGTTTTTT.

This clone was detected a few times. V and J are TRBV30 and TRBJ1-5, with 7 nucleotides matching TRBD1. The CDR3 spans 18 residues. The germline gives CDR1 GTSNPN, CDR2 SVGIG (reference sequence). V was clipped by 0 bases and J by 2 bases; unmatched bases: 13. Written as DNA, the CDR3 is TGTGCCTGGAGTGTACTTAAGATCGGACAGGCTGGCAATCAGCCCCAGCATTTT. Translated, it gives CAWSVLKIGQAGNQPQHF.

The rearrangement uses TRBV6-5 and TRBJ2-7; D assignment may be TRBD1 or TRBD2 (6 bases each). The CDR3 loop spans 16 amino acids. Trimming took 2 bases from V and 3 from J, leaving 17 bases between them. The V gene's germline CDR1 is MNHEY and CDR2 SVGAGI. CDR3 coding DNA: TGTGCCAGCAGTTACACCTGGGGGGACACCGACTACGAGCAGTACTTC. Its translation: CASSYTWGDTDYEQYF.

The gene calls are TRBV5-4 and TRBJ2-2; 7 positions match TRBD1. Germline assignment: CDR1 SGHNT and CDR2 YYREEE (reference sequence). This CDR3 comprises 16 residues. Trimming took 7 bases from V and 2 from J; bases not matched to a gene: 11. The CDR3 here is CASYRHQGENTGELFF. The CDR3 DNA follows: TGTGCCAGCTACCGACATCAGGGGGAAAACACCGGGGAGCTGTTTTTT. Variable domain in full (rest from reference TRBV5-4 and TRBJ2-2): ETGVTQSPTHLIKTRGQQVTLRCSSQSGHNTVSWYQQALGQGPQFIFQYYREEENGRGNFPPRFSGLQFPNYSSELNVNALELDDSALYLCASYRHQGENTGELFFGEGSRLTVL.

The chain is built from TRBV6-4 and TRBJ2-1; 7 nucleotides match TRBD2. Germline CDR1 and CDR2: MRHNA and SNTAGT. The trim removed 2 bases at V and 6 bases at J, leaving 7 bases unmatched. This CDR3 region has 15 residues. In nucleotides, the CDR3 is TGTGCCAGCAGTGACCGAGCGGGACGGGGCAATGAGCAGTTCTTC. Amino acids: CASSDRAGRGNEQFF.

This chain joins TRBV4-2 and TRBJ2-5; a weak D match, TRBD1 (6 bases). The J call may be faulty, since TRBJ2-7 better matches the DNA end. CDR1 is LGHNA and CDR2 is YNFKEQ in the germline V gene. The CDR3 sequence is 15 residues long. CDR3 DNA: TGTGCCAGCAGCCAAACCCAGGGGAGCTCCTACGAGCAGTACTTC. This gives the protein CASSQTQGSSYEQYF.

The rearrangement links TRBV5-1 to TRBJ2-3, with D possibly called TRBD1 or TRBD2 (5 bases each). The ends were cut back, 5 bases at V and 1 base at J, with 14 bases in the middle. The CDR3 totals 15 residues. Per the germline V gene, CDR1 is SGHRS and CDR2 is YFSETQ. The CDR3 is CASSQGDPGTDTQYF. DNA for the CDR3: TGCGCCAGCAGTCAAGGGGACCCGGGCACAGATACGCAGTATTTT.